The 21 T cell receptor beta chains below all came from one sample that was sequenced in a study of cytomegalovirus exposure and HLA in healthy donors. Assay used: immunoSEQ multiplex PCR; TCRdb lists only in-frame clones, some missing. In the table there are about 200,000 clones, roughly 85% of which are singletons. The specimen sequenced was PBMCs. Source of these receptors: a woman aged 18-30 years in good health and CMV-seronegative.

The chain combines TRBV6-5 with TRBJ2-7; 8 nucleotides match TRBD1. Looked up from germline, CDR1 is MNHEY and CDR2 is SVGAGI. The CDR3 spans 15 residues. The V segment lost 6 bases and the J segment 0 bases; nucleotides outside the gene matches: 7. CDR3 bases: TGTGCCAGCAGCCTAGGGACAGGCCTCTCCTACGAGCAGTACTTC. It specifies CASSLGTGLSYEQYF.

V usage is TRBV4-1 and J usage is TRBJ1-3, with D possibly TRBD1 on 6 matching bases. V was shortened by 0 bases and J by 5 bases, with 17 bases between the two germline ends. The CDR3 length is 17 residues. CDR1 is MGHRA and CDR2 is YSYEKL in the germline V gene. CDR3 bases: TGCGCCAGCAGCCAAGAGTCCTTTGGGGGCAAAAGAAACACCATATATTTT. It translates to CASSQESFGGKRNTIYF.

The genes are TRBV9 and TRBJ2-1, with D unresolved. The CDR3 extends over 16 amino acids. Trimming took 6 bases from V and 1 from J, leaving 17 bases between them. CDR1 is SGDLS and CDR2 is YYNGEE in the germline V gene. DNA for the CDR3: TGTGCCAGCACCCCGGGTGAACGGGTATCCTACAATGAGCAGTTCTTC. Translated: CASTPGERVSYNEQFF.

This chain joins TRBV28 and TRBJ2-2; D might be TRBD1 or TRBD2, each matching 7 bases. CDR1 and CDR2 from the germline V gene are MDHEN and SYDVKM. The length of the CDR3 is 12 residues. The V and J ends lost 11 bases and 7 bases respectively, with 14 bases between them. The DNA of the CDR3 is TGTGCCGGCCAGGGGGGGAGCGGGGAGCTGTTTTTT. Protein: CAGQGGSGELFF. Using reference TRBV28 and TRBJ2-2 for the parts outside the CDR3, the full variable domain is DVKVTQSSRYLVKRTGEKVFLECVQDMDHENMFWYRQDPGLGLRLIYFSYDVKMKEKGDIPEGYSVSREKKERFSLILESASTNQTSMYLCAGQGGSGELFFGEGSRLTVL.

The J gene is TRBJ1-2, the V gene TRBV7-3; D is possibly TRBD1 (6 bases). Germline V CDR1 and CDR2: SGHTA, FQGTGA. CDR3 length: 14 amino acids. The V gene lost 5 bases and the J gene lost 6 bases, with 16 bases spanning the gap. The DNA for the CDR3 is TGTGCCAGCAGCCAGGGGAGGGGGGCGGATGGCTACACCTTC. Encoded protein: CASSQGRGADGYTF. Complete variable domain (other parts from reference TRBV7-3 and TRBJ1-2): GAGVSQTPSNKVTEKGKYVELRCDPISGHTALYWYRQSLGQGPEFLIYFQGTGAADDSGLPNDRFFAVRPEGSVSTLKIQRTERGDSAVYLCASSQGRGADGYTFGSGTRLTVV.

The chain couples TRBV13 to TRBJ2-2; no clear D. CDR1 PRHDT and CDR2 FYEKMQ come from the germline V gene (reference sequence). There are 14 residues in the CDR3. The V end was cut by 5 bases, the J end by 3 bases, with 10 bases between. CDR3 region: CASSLPWDTGELFF. The CDR3 coding sequence is TGTGCCAGCAGCCTACCCTGGGACACCGGGGAGCTGTTTTTT.

This chain uses TRBV6-4 with TRBJ2-7; D call uncertain. Germline V gives CDR1 MRHNA, CDR2 SNTAGT. With 3 bases removed from V and 4 bases from J, the gap between germline ends came to 7 bases. The CDR3 has 12 amino acids. Here the CDR3 reads CASSDLAYEQYF. The CDR3 DNA is TGTGCCAGCAGTGATTTGGCATACGAGCAGTACTTC.

The V gene is TRBV4-2, the J gene TRBJ2-1, with D maybe TRBD2 (6 bases). Germline V gene lookup returns CDR1 LGHNA and CDR2 YNFKEQ. The CDR3 runs 17 residues. The V and J ends lost 1 base and 1 base respectively, with 14 bases between them. CDR3 region: CASSQVRGGTSYNEQFF. CDR3 coding DNA: TGTGCCAGCAGCCAAGTACGGGGCGGGACGTCCTACAATGAGCAGTTCTTC.

The rearrangement links TRBV7-8 to TRBJ1-5; D gene unclear. The CDR3 spans 15 residues. Germline V gives CDR1 SGHVS, CDR2 FQNEAQ. V shed 5 bases and J shed 5 bases, with 16 bases lying between them. CDR3 sequence: CASSEQTGFYQPQHF. The DNA for the CDR3 is TGTGCCAGCAGCGAACAAACTGGGTTCTATCAGCCCCAGCATTTT.

This clone appeared a single time. The V call is TRBV29-1, the J call TRBJ1-2, with a possible D match to TRBD1 (6 bases). CDR3 size: 13 residues. Germline CDR1 is SQVTM and CDR2 is ANQGSEA. The V and J ends lost 7 bases and 7 bases respectively, with 19 bases between them. The CDR3 protein is CSGKDRPEGGYTF. The DNA for the CDR3 is TGCAGCGGGAAAGACAGGCCGGAGGGTGGCTACACCTTC.

The J gene is TRBJ2-1, the V gene TRBV28; a weak D match, TRBD1 (6 bases). This CDR3 spans 16 amino acids. Germline values: CDR1 MDHEN, CDR2 SYDVKM. Deletions cut 5 bases from V and 1 base from J, with 15 bases between. The CDR3 DNA reads as TGTGCCAGCAGTCCTGGGGGACAACTATCCTACAATGAGCAGTTCTTC. Translating gives CASSPGGQLSYNEQFF.

The chain is built from TRBV2 and TRBJ1-1; no clear D gene. CDR3 length: 13 residues. The germline V and J ends were trimmed by 8 bases and 1 base, with 11 bases remaining between them. Per germline, CDR1 SNHLY and CDR2 FYNNEI. The DNA of the CDR3 is TGTGCCAGCTCGGCCCAGGCGAACACTGAAGCTTTCTTT. Translated, it gives CASSAQANTEAFF.

This clone was observed once. The chain links TRBV29-1 to TRBJ1-2; D might be TRBD1 (5 bases). The CDR3 loop spans 13 amino acids. Germline V gene sequence: CDR1 SQVTM, CDR2 ANQGSEA. Deletions cut 3 bases from V and 8 bases from J, with 16 bases between. Written as DNA, the CDR3 is TGCAGCGTTGAGCGGCTAGGGGCAGGCGGCTACACCTTC. It specifies CSVERLGAGGYTF.

This clone was recorded a few times. This chain uses TRBV6-5 with TRBJ1-1, with D possibly TRBD1 on 6 matching bases. This CDR3 spans 14 amino acids. Trimming took off 6 bases at V and 4 bases at J, with 15 bases between the two ends. Germline lookup yields CDR1 MNHEY and CDR2 SVGAGI. The CDR3, as DNA: TGTGCCAGCAGATTGGGGGGGCGGGCCACTGAAGCTTTCTTT. This codes for CASRLGGRATEAFF.

The chain employs TRBV30 and TRBJ2-4; a possible D gene is TRBD2 (5 bases). Per the germline V gene, CDR1 is GTSNPN and CDR2 is SVGIG (reference sequence). The V end lost 0 bases, the J end lost 1 base, and 16 bases lay between the germline ends. The CDR3 consists of 17 residues. The DNA for the CDR3 is TGTGCCTGGAGTGTACCGACCGCCCGGAGGGCCAAAAACATTCAGTACTTC. This encodes CAWSVPTARRAKNIQYF.

This clone was detected once. This chain joins TRBV25-1 and TRBJ1-2, with D unresolved. V lost 6 bases and J 7 bases, leaving 15 bases between the germline ends. Per germline, CDR1 MGHDK and CDR2 SYGVNS. The length of the CDR3 is 13 residues. CDR3 protein: CASRSTSRIGYTF. CDR3 sequence (DNA): TGTGCCAGCAGGAGTACCTCCCGGATTGGCTACACCTTC.

V is TRBV6-6 and J is TRBJ1-1, with D tentatively TRBD1 (5 bases). V was trimmed by 0 bases and J by 1 base, leaving 12 bases between them. The CDR3 length is 16 residues. Germline assignment: CDR1 MNHNY and CDR2 SVGAGI (reference sequence). Here the CDR3 reads CASSYSRGRANTEAFF. CDR3 in DNA: TGTGCCAGCAGTTACTCGAGAGGCAGGGCGAACACTGAAGCTTTCTTT.

The J gene is TRBJ1-6, the V gene TRBV5-1; 7 bases are shared with TRBD1. The CDR3 has 15 residues. Germline loops: CDR1 SGHRS, CDR2 YFSETQ. V trimming: 3 bases; J trimming: 5 bases; junction bases outside the gene matches: 5. CDR3 DNA: TGCGCCAGCAGCTCAGGACAGGTCAATAATTCACCCCTCCACTTT. As protein: CASSSGQVNNSPLHF. The full variable domain, in which reference TRBV5-1 and TRBJ1-6 provide the parts outside the CDR3, is KAGVTQTPRYLIKTRGQQVTLSCSPISGHRSVSWYQQTPGQGLQFLFEYFSETQRNKGNFPGRFSGRQFSNSRSEMNVSTLELGDSALYLCASSSGQVNNSPLHFGNGTRLTVT.

This clone was picked up a small number of times. The chain employs TRBV5-1 and TRBJ2-7; TRBD2 might be the D (6 bases). The V gene lost 4 bases and the J gene lost 3 bases, with 8 bases spanning the gap. The V gene's germline CDR1 is SGHRS and CDR2 YFSETQ. The CDR3 runs to 12 residues. The CDR3 sequence: CASSPDYYEQYF. CDR3 bases: TGCGCCAGCAGCCCGGACTACTACGAGCAGTACTTC.

The chain has TRBV30 and TRBJ2-2; D possibly corresponds to TRBD2 (6 bases). From germline, CDR1 is GTSNPN and CDR2 SVGIG (reference sequence). The CDR3 spans 14 residues. Trimming took off 3 bases at V and 5 bases at J, with 13 bases between the two ends. In DNA, the CDR3 is TGTGCCTGGAGGGGGCTAGCGACAACCGGGGAGCTGTTTTTT. Translation: CAWRGLATTGELFF.

This chain connects TRBV5-6 to TRBJ1-2; weak D call: TRBD1 (5 bases). Trimming took off 4 bases at V and 4 bases at J, with 11 bases between the two ends. CDR1 is SGHDT and CDR2 is YYEEEE in the germline V gene. The CDR3 is 13 residues long. The CDR3 DNA follows: TGTGCCAGCAGCCGACAGAACCCCTATGGCTACACCTTC. Protein product: CASSRQNPYGYTF.